This TCR beta chain was retrieved from a study of T cells in localized non-small cell lung cancer. Whole-study findings and limits: Adjacent lung was found to contain a median around 58 of the top 100 tumor clones.

As regards this clone: Antigen: not known.

V lost 5 bases to trimming and J lost 5 bases, with 16 bases between them. CDR3 length: 15 residues. Germline V gene data show CDR1 as PRHDT and CDR2 as FYEKMQ (reference sequence). Generated by immunoSEQ multiplex PCR, the TCRdb table keeps only in-frame clones and is missing some. This sample has nearly 25,000 clones; approximately 83% occur once, and the top ten carry 4.5% to 7%. The receptor was derived from a male donor aged 60 or over with stage II squamous cell lung carcinoma. Sequenced here: peripheral blood, sampled before any cancer treatment. The gene calls are TRBV13 and TRBJ2-1, with D perhaps given as TRBD1 or TRBD2 (6 bases each). CDR3 residues: CASSTPQGTHNEQFF. CDR3 in DNA: TGTGCCAGCAGCACCCCCCAGGGGACTCACAATGAGCAGTTCTTC.